The present TCR beta chain was sequenced within a study of response to subunit inactivated influenza vaccine. Points on this clonotype: Its antigen is not identified.

A single record per CDR3 protein comes from TCRdb applying MiXCR to the RT-PCR reads. The table shows roughly 650,000 distinct CDR3 sequences, with about 14% occurring only once. With 0 bases removed from V and 1 base from J, the gap between germline ends came to 16 bases. CDR3 length: 17 residues. Germline CDR1 and CDR2: LGHNA and YSLEER. Study-wide points: The authors proposed limited new T cell recruitment per seasonal influenza vaccination.

The chain combines TRBV4-3 with TRBJ2-7; unclear D gene. Sequenced material: PBMCs from blood, taken about 14 days before vaccination. The TCR comes from a man aged 45 to 65 who received an inactivated influenza vaccine. CDR3 residues: CASSQEIDSLTSYEQYF. The DNA of the CDR3 is TGCGCCAGCAGCCAAGAGATCGACTCGCTCACGTCCTACGAGCAGTACTTC.